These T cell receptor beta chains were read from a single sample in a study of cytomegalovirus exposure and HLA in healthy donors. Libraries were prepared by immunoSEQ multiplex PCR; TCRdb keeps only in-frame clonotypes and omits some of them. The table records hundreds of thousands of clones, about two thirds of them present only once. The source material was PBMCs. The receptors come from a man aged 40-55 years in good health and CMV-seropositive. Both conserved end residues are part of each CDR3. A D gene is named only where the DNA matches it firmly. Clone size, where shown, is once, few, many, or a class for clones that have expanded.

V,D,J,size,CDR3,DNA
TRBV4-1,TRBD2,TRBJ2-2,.,CASSQDRGLAGGGTGELFF,TGCGCCAGCAGCCAAGACCGAGGACTAGCGGGGGGTGGGACCGGGGAGCTGTTTTTT
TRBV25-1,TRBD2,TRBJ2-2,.,CASSERGESGELFF,TGTGCCAGCAGTGAGCGGGGGGAGAGCGGGGAGCTGTTTTTT
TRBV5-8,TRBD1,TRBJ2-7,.,CASSHTTWDREGYEQYF,TGTGCCAGCAGCCATACTACTTGGGACAGGGAGGGTTACGAGCAGTACTTC
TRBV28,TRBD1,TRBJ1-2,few,CASSSPGQGSGYTF,TGTGCCAGCAGTTCGCCGGGACAGGGTTCCGGCTACACCTTC
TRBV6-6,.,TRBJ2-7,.,CASSPSARYEQYF,TGTGCCAGCAGCCCTAGCGCCCGCTACGAGCAGTACTTC
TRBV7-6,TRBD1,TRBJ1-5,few,CASSSTGGEPQHF,TGTGCCAGCAGCTCGACAGGGGGTGAGCCCCAGCATTTT
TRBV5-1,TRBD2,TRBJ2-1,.,CASSLLAGGPNEQFF,TGCGCCAGCAGCTTACTAGCGGGGGGGCCGAATGAGCAGTTCTTC
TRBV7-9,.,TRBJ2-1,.,CSSSLVTEREGFVYNEQFF,TGTTCCAGCAGCTTAGTCACCGAAAGAGAGGGTTTCGTCTACAATGAGCAGTTCTTC
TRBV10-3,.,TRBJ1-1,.,CAISESAGTNEAFF,TGTGCCATCAGTGAGTCGGCAGGGACTAATGAAGCTTTCTTT
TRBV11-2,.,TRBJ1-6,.,CASSLRTDSPLHF,TGTGCCAGCAGCCTAAGGACAGATTCACCCCTCCACTTT
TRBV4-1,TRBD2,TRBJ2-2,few,CASSQEPRQLAGVGELFF,TGCGCCAGCAGCCAAGAACCCCGACAACTAGCGGGGGTCGGGGAGCTGTTTTTT
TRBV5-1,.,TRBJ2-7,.,CASSLLPSSYEQYF,TGCGCCAGCAGCTTACTACCGAGCTCCTACGAGCAGTACTTC
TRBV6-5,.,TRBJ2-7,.,CASSVKPSSYEQYF,TGTGCCAGCAGTGTAAAACCGAGCTCCTACGAGCAGTACTTC
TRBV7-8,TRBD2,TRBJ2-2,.,CASKRGGGGTGELFF,TGTGCCAGCAAACGCGGGGGGGGCGGGACCGGGGAGCTGTTTTTT
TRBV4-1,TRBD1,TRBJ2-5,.,CASSQTGVREQYF,TGCGCCAGCAGCCAAACAGGGGTGAGGGAGCAGTACTTC
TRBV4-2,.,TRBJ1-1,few,CASSISGILKTEAFF,TGTGCCAGCAGCATTAGCGGAATATTAAAGACTGAAGCTTTCTTT
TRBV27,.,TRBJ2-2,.,CASSPRIGELFF,TGTGCCAGCAGTCCTCGTATCGGGGAGCTGTTTTTT
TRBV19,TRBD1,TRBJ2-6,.,CASSRDRGFSGANVLTF,TGTGCCAGTAGTAGGGACAGGGGATTCTCTGGGGCCAACGTCCTGACTTTC
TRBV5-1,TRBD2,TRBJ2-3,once,CASSFGLASTDTQYF,TGCGCCAGCAGCTTCGGACTAGCTAGCACAGATACGCAGTATTTT
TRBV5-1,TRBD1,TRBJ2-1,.,CASSLAGPDRGFDEQFF,TGCGCCAGCAGCTTGGCCGGGCCGGACAGGGGGTTTGATGAGCAGTTCTTC